One T cell receptor (beta chain) is described in this entry. This record belongs to a study of blood T cell repertoires in COVID-19. Study in general: The study drew acute and convalescent COVID-19 samples from the United States, Italy and Spain. The cDNA or gDNA used as material had been derived from T cells, B-cell-depleted T cells, or PBMCs.

The V gene's germline CDR1 is KGHDR and CDR2 SFDVKD. The J segment lost 9 bases and the V segment lost 10 bases, leaving 24 bases of the junction unmatched. The CDR3 sequence is 19 residues long. Clones were sequenced by immunoSEQ multiplex PCR, and TCRdb holds only the in-frame ones, with some missing. Found here are 75,000 to 95,000 clones, 72% of them singletons; the top ten hold 20% to 25%. This receptor was taken from a woman aged 55 to 70 in a cohort sampled during active or convalescent COVID-19. The sequencing sample was made of peripheral blood. V is TRBV24-1 and J is TRBJ2-1, with TRBD2 matching over 12 bases. As DNA, the CDR3 is TGTGCCACGGAAGGTCGTCCTAGCGGGGGGGCCGCTCCGAGGCGTGAGCAGTTCTTC. Protein: CATEGRPSGGAAPRREQFF.